Below are 18 T cell receptor beta chains sequenced from a single sample in a study of cytomegalovirus exposure and HLA in healthy donors. PCR amplification relied on 60 Vbeta primers (plus 13 Jbeta primers). Profiled with immunoSEQ multiplex PCR; TCRdb holds only in-frame clones, not every one. This sample's table reports 96,000 or so clones. Sequenced: PBMCs. The origin of the receptors is a girl under 18 in good health and CMV-seropositive.

V and J are TRBV28 and TRBJ2-3, with 8 positions matching TRBD2. The V segment lost 1 base and the J segment 3 bases; nucleotides outside the gene matches: 3. There are 15 residues in the CDR3. Per the germline V gene, CDR1 is MDHEN and CDR2 is SYDVKM. CDR3 nucleotide sequence: TGTGCCAGCAGTTTATCGCCGGGGGGGACAGATACGCAGTATTTT. This sequence encodes CASSLSPGGTDTQYF.

The chain carries TRBV10-1 and TRBJ1-5; D remains unclear. Trimming took off 0 bases at V and 2 bases at J, with 8 bases between the two ends. This CDR3 is built from 15 residues. Per germline, CDR1 WNHNN and CDR2 SYGVQD (reference sequence). CDR3 protein: CASSESTGCNQPQHF. In DNA form, the CDR3 reads TGCGCCAGCAGTGAGTCGACGGGATGCAATCAGCCCCAGCATTTT.

The chain has TRBV13 and TRBJ1-1, with no clear D. This CDR3 has 13 residues. V was pared by 1 base and J by 12 bases, with 15 bases between. Per the germline V gene, CDR1 is PRHDT and CDR2 is FYEKMQ (reference sequence). CDR3 in DNA: TGTGCCAGCAGCTTAGATGTGGTCCTGGAGCCTTTCTTT. This encodes CASSLDVVLEPFF. Supplemented by reference TRBV13 and TRBJ1-1, the full variable domain reads AAGVIQSPRHLIKEKRETATLKCYPIPRHDTVYWYQQGPGQDPQFLISFYEKMQSDKGSIPDRFSAQQFSDYHSELNMSSLELGDSALYFCASSLDVVLEPFFGQGTRLTVV.

The chain couples TRBV7-3 to TRBJ1-2; 8 bases map to TRBD1. Trimming removed 3 bases from V and 7 bases from J; junction bases left unmatched: 4. Germline V CDR1 and CDR2: SGHTA, FQGTGA. The CDR3 runs to 13 residues. The CDR3 sequence is CASSFTGGSGYTF. The CDR3 DNA is TGTGCCAGCAGCTTTACAGGGGGTTCTGGCTACACCTTC.

The chain carries TRBV27 and TRBJ2-7; 7 bases are a match to TRBD1. The V gene's germline CDR1 is MNHEY and CDR2 SMNVEV (reference sequence). Trimming took 3 bases from V and 6 from J; bases not matched to a gene: 2. CDR3 length: 12 amino acids. Here the CDR3 reads CASSLAGGEQYF. The DNA of the CDR3 is TGTGCCAGCAGTTTGGCAGGGGGCGAGCAGTACTTC.

The chain joins TRBV6-5 to TRBJ2-5; TRBD2 might be the D (5 bases). Trimming left V 9 bases short and J 2 bases short, with 7 bases between. Germline lookup yields CDR1 MNHEY and CDR2 SVGAGI. The CDR3 runs to 11 residues. The CDR3 is CARRLQETQYF. The CDR3 bases are TGTGCCAGAAGACTACAAGAGACCCAGTACTTC.

This sequence joins TRBV7-9 and TRBJ1-1, with a possible D match to TRBD1 (6 bases). V was shortened by 1 base and J by 4 bases, with 10 bases between the two germline ends. This CDR3 has 14 amino acids. Germline-derived CDR1 and CDR2 are SEHNR and FQNEAQ (reference sequence). The CDR3 sequence: CASSLVQGTTEAFF. The CDR3 bases are TGTGCCAGCAGCTTAGTTCAGGGGACCACTGAAGCTTTCTTT.

The V and J genes are TRBV4-1 and TRBJ2-5, with D tentatively TRBD2 (7 bases). This CDR3 has 16 residues. Trimming cost V 1 base and J 4 bases, with 16 bases left between them. Per the germline V gene, CDR1 is MGHRA and CDR2 is YSYEKL. The CDR3 here is CASSQVLRGQGETQYF. The DNA for the CDR3 is TGCGCCAGCAGCCAAGTACTGCGGGGGCAGGGAGAGACCCAGTACTTC.

The genes are TRBV6-5 and TRBJ1-1; 9 nucleotides align to TRBD1. This CDR3 has 14 amino acids. V was clipped by 5 bases and J by 5 bases; unmatched bases: 6. Looked up from germline, CDR1 is MNHEY and CDR2 is SVGAGI. Here the CDR3 DNA reads TGTGCCAGCAGTACACTGACAGGGGGTACTGAAGCTTTCTTT. It yields the protein CASSTLTGGTEAFF.

The CDR3 loop is CASRLGTTQETQYF. The DNA for the CDR3 is TGTGCAAGTCGCTTAGGGACAACCCAAGAGACCCAGTACTTC. The V gene is TRBV12-2, the J gene TRBJ2-5; the D call TRBD1 from the table was never checked on the DNA. TRBV12-2 counts as a pseudogene. The CDR3 length is 14 residues.

The chain joins TRBV9 to TRBJ1-4, with 8 positions matching TRBD1. Germline CDR1 is SGDLS and CDR2 is YYNGEE. J was trimmed by 6 bases and V by 1 base; bases with no gene match: 2. This CDR3 comprises 14 residues. CDR3 in DNA: TGTGCCAGCAGCGTAAAGACAGGGGATGAAAAACTGTTTTTT. Protein: CASSVKTGDEKLFF.

The chain links TRBV4-3 to TRBJ1-5; 7 nucleotides align to TRBD1. CDR1 is LGHNA and CDR2 is YSLEER in the germline V gene. V shed 4 bases, J shed 7 bases, and the junction held 10 bases outside the gene matches. CDR3 length: 15 amino acids. CDR3 DNA: TGCGCCAGCAGCCTGGTCAGGGGGACGGGGCAGCCCCAGCATTTT. Translated: CASSLVRGTGQPQHF.

The V and J genes are TRBV7-2 and TRBJ2-3; 7 bases line up with TRBD2. The germline V gene has CDR1 SGHTA and CDR2 FQGNSA. CDR3 length equals 16 residues. Unmatched junction bases numbered 11, after V lost 6 bases and J lost 2 bases. CDR3 sequence (DNA): TGTGCCAGCAGAGTCGGGGGGACCAACCCCACAGATACGCAGTATTTT. It translates to CASRVGGTNPTDTQYF.

This chain uses TRBV27 with TRBJ2-3, with 9 bases fitting TRBD2. CDR3 length: 15 amino acids. The germline CDR1 and CDR2 sequences are MNHEY and SMNVEV (reference sequence). J was trimmed by 6 bases and V by 2 bases; bases with no gene match: 6. The DNA for the CDR3 is TGTGCCAGCAGTTTACGCGGGGGGGCCTGGGATACGCAGTATTTT. This encodes CASSLRGGAWDTQYF.

This chain connects TRBV19 to TRBJ1-1; 7 bases map to TRBD1. The CDR3 is 14 amino acids. Germline loops: CDR1 LNHDA, CDR2 SQIVND (reference sequence). V was clipped by 3 bases and J by 4 bases; unmatched bases: 5. CDR3 DNA sequence: TGTGCCAGTAGTATCGGGCAGGGGGTCACTGAAGCTTTCTTT. This gives the protein CASSIGQGVTEAFF. Full variable domain (remainder filled in from reference TRBV19 and TRBJ1-1): DGGITQSPKYLFRKEGQNVTLSCEQNLNHDAMYWYRQDPGQGLRLIYYSQIVNDFQKGDIAEGYSVSREKKESFPLTVTSAQKNPTAFYLCASSIGQGVTEAFFGQGTRLTVV.

The V gene is TRBV14, the J gene TRBJ2-1; possible D gene TRBD1, 5 bases. The CDR3 length is 15 residues. V lost 0 bases and J 9 bases, leaving 15 bases between the germline ends. From germline, CDR1 is SGHDN and CDR2 FVKESK. CDR3 sequence reads: CASSQDLTGLVEQFF. The CDR3 region has the DNA TGTGCCAGCAGCCAAGATTTAACAGGATTAGTTGAGCAGTTCTTC.

The chain's CDR3 is CASSPVPLNTEAFF. DNA of the CDR3: TGTGCCAGCAGTCCGGTCCCGTTGAACACTGAAGCTTTCTTT. The chain recombines TRBV5-6 with TRBJ1-1, with D uncertain. This CDR3 is 14 amino acids long. CDR1 is SGHDT and CDR2 is YYEEEE in the germline V gene. The V end was cut by 5 bases, the J end by 0 bases, with 11 bases between.

The CDR3 DNA reads TGTGCCAGCAGCTGGATGGCGGGGTCACACACTGAAGCTTTCTTT. This translates into CASSWMAGSHTEAFF. The chain combines TRBV7-9 with TRBJ1-1; the D is unclear. V lost 4 bases and J lost 3, with 15 bases in between. CDR1 and CDR2 from the germline V gene are SEHNR and FQNEAQ (reference sequence). The CDR3 is 15 residues long.